The 28 T cell receptor beta chains below were found in one sample sequenced in a study of cytomegalovirus exposure and HLA in healthy donors. Generated by immunoSEQ multiplex PCR, the TCRdb table keeps only in-frame clones and is missing some. The table records some 170,000 clones, approximately 96% of them present only once. The sequenced sample consisted of PBMCs. These receptors all come from a woman under 30 in good health and CMV-seronegative.

CDR3 sequence: CASSPAGLGVGTQYF. CDR3 sequence (DNA): TGCGCCAGCAGCCCTGCGGGACTGGGCGTGGGGACCCAGTACTTC. This rearrangement joins TRBV4-1 to TRBJ2-5, with D possibly TRBD2 on 6 matching bases. This CDR3 is built from 15 residues. V lost 4 bases and J 7 bases, leaving 19 bases between the germline ends. The germline V gene has CDR1 MGHRA and CDR2 YSYEKL.

This chain connects TRBV6-1 to TRBJ2-1; D is unresolved. This CDR3 has 14 residues. Germline V gives CDR1 MNHNS, CDR2 SASEGT. V lost 8 bases to trimming and J lost 2 bases, with 13 bases between them. The CDR3 DNA reads as TGTGCCAGCGGCCCGATGCTAGCCTACAATGAGCAGTTCTTC. Protein product: CASGPMLAYNEQFF.

The chain employs TRBV5-6 and TRBJ1-1; D perhaps matches TRBD1 (5 bases). Germline V gene data show CDR1 as SGHDT and CDR2 as YYEEEE. The length of the CDR3 is 12 residues. Trimming removed 4 bases at V and 5 bases at J, with 9 bases between. CDR3 region: CASSLGQTEAFF. CDR3 in DNA: TGTGCCAGCAGCCTTGGACAAACTGAAGCTTTCTTT. Using reference TRBV5-6 and TRBJ1-1 for the parts outside the CDR3, the full variable domain is DAGVTQSPTHLIKTRGQQVTLRCSPKSGHDTVSWYQQALGQGPQFIFQYYEEEERQRGNFPDRFSGHQFPNYSSELNVNALLLGDSALYLCASSLGQTEAFFGQGTRLTVV.

J is TRBJ2-7 and V is TRBV4-3; the D gene is possibly TRBD2 (5 bases). V was pared by 0 bases and J by 3 bases, with 12 bases between. This CDR3 is 15 amino acids long. CDR1 is LGHNA, CDR2 YSLEER, per germline. The CDR3 nucleotides read TGCGCCAGCAGCCAAGATGGGTTAGCGAACTACGAGCAGTACTTC. Amino acids: CASSQDGLANYEQYF.

The chain has TRBV4-1 and TRBJ1-1, with 7 bases identical to TRBD1. Germline V gene sequence: CDR1 MGHRA, CDR2 YSYEKL. J gave up 0 bases and V 7 bases, and 11 bases lay outside the gene matches. The CDR3 is 16 residues long. The CDR3 loop is CASKNTEGQLNTEAFF. CDR3 nucleotide sequence: TGCGCCAGCAAGAATACGGAGGGACAGCTGAACACTGAAGCTTTCTTT.

This chain connects TRBV15 to TRBJ2-1; D possibly corresponds to TRBD2 (6 bases). Trimming shortened V by 0 bases and J by 0 bases, and 12 bases separated the two germline ends. Germline V gene lookup returns CDR1 LNHNV and CDR2 YYDKDF (reference sequence). The CDR3 totals 17 residues. The chain's CDR3 is CATSRDETGVSYNEQFF. CDR3 DNA sequence: TGTGCCACCAGCAGAGATGAAACGGGAGTCTCCTACAATGAGCAGTTCTTC.

The chain is built from TRBV7-9 and TRBJ1-2; 7 bases match TRBD1. The germline V gene encodes CDR1 SEHNR and CDR2 FQNEAQ (reference sequence). The CDR3 has 13 amino acids. V was pared by 4 bases and J by 7 bases, with 6 bases of the junction left unmatched. CDR3 region: CASSSRDSFGYTF. CDR3 coding DNA: TGTGCCAGCAGCTCCAGGGACAGTTTTGGCTACACCTTC.

V is TRBV4-3 and J is TRBJ1-1, with 7 nucleotides matching TRBD1. In germline, CDR1 is LGHNA, CDR2 YSLEER. J lost 11 bases, V lost 4 bases, and 10 bases had no gene match. The CDR3 is 13 residues long. The CDR3 DNA follows: TGCGCCAGCAGCCTTCTCATAACAGGGGAGGCTTTCTTT. Translating gives CASSLLITGEAFF.

The chain uses TRBV5-1 and TRBJ1-2; 8 bases agree with TRBD1. The CDR3 extends over 14 amino acids. Germline V gene data show CDR1 as SGHRS and CDR2 as YFSETQ. Trimming took 1 base from V and 7 from J; bases not matched to a gene: 6. The CDR3 is CASSLKDRATGYTF. CDR3 in DNA: TGCGCCAGCAGCTTGAAGGACAGGGCGACTGGCTACACCTTC.

The genes are TRBV9 and TRBJ1-1; D is ambiguous. With 7 bases removed from V and 11 bases from J, the gap between germline ends came to 33 bases. CDR3 length equals 17 residues. The germline CDR1 and CDR2 sequences are SGDLS and YYNGEE. For the CDR3, the DNA is TGTGCCAGCTCCCCTGCTTCCCTTCCACTTTGGGCCAGTGAGGCTTTCTTT. Protein sequence: CASSPASLPLWASEAFF.

The V gene is TRBV7-8, the J gene TRBJ2-3, with no clear D. Germline V gene lookup returns CDR1 SGHVS and CDR2 FQNEAQ. V was pared by 5 bases and J by 2 bases, with 8 bases between. The CDR3 sequence is 13 residues long. CDR3 DNA sequence: TGTGCCAGCAGCCGCTCTATCACAGATACGCAGTATTTT. This encodes CASSRSITDTQYF.

The chain recombines TRBV4-3 with TRBJ2-7, with D uncertain. CDR1 is LGHNA, CDR2 YSLEER, per germline. The CDR3 extends over 14 amino acids. Trimming took 4 bases from V and 0 from J, leaving 10 bases between them. The CDR3 protein is CASSPSTSSYEQYF. The CDR3, as DNA: TGCGCCAGCAGCCCCAGTACCAGCTCCTACGAGCAGTACTTC.

This clone has a single count. The chain has TRBV6-5 and TRBJ2-1, with D possibly matching TRBD1 (5 bases). This CDR3 is built from 14 residues. Trimming took off 5 bases at V and 4 bases at J, with 12 bases between the two ends. CDR1 and CDR2 from the germline V gene are MNHEY and SVGAGI. The CDR3 reads CASSGASAYNEQFF. CDR3 bases: TGTGCCAGCAGTGGGGCTTCGGCGTACAATGAGCAGTTCTTC.

The chain carries TRBV2 and TRBJ2-7; D may be TRBD1 (5 bases). The CDR3 covers 12 residues. Germline V gene data show CDR1 as SNHLY and CDR2 as FYNNEI. V dropped 9 bases and J dropped 3 bases, with 12 bases sitting between them. The CDR3 sequence is CASRGLYYEQYF. The CDR3, as DNA: TGTGCCAGTAGGGGCCTCTACTACGAGCAGTACTTC.

The chain employs TRBV9 and TRBJ1-3; 7 bases fit TRBD1. The V gene end was trimmed by 0 bases and the J gene end by 0 bases; junction bases not matched to a gene: 9. The CDR3 runs to 18 residues. Looked up from germline, CDR1 is SGDLS and CDR2 is YYNGEE. The CDR3 sequence is CASSVGGGAGGSGNTIYF. For the CDR3, the DNA is TGTGCCAGCAGCGTAGGTGGCGGGGCAGGGGGCTCTGGAAACACCATATATTTT.

The CDR3 coding sequence is TGTGCCAGCAGGCGGCTCGGTCACTCCTACGAGCAGTACTTC. Translating gives CASRRLGHSYEQYF. The chain recombines TRBV9 with TRBJ2-7; no definite D call. The CDR3 is made up of 14 amino acids. The V end was cut by 5 bases, the J end by 0 bases, with 12 bases between. Germline V gene data show CDR1 as SGDLS and CDR2 as YYNGEE. Together with reference TRBV9 and TRBJ2-7, the CDR3 gives the full variable domain: DSGVTQTPKHLITATGQRVTLRCSPRSGDLSVYWYQQSLDQGLQFLIQYYNGEERAKGNILERFSAQQFPDLHSELNLSSLELGDSALYFCASRRLGHSYEQYFGPGTRLTVT.

The chain recombines TRBV19 with TRBJ2-1; 11 bases are shared with TRBD2. The CDR3 runs 17 residues. V gave up 3 bases and J gave up 4 bases; unmatched junction bases: 8. Looked up from germline, CDR1 is LNHDA and CDR2 is SQIVND (reference sequence). The CDR3 is CASSIHISGGAYNEQFF. In nucleotides, the CDR3 is TGTGCCAGTAGTATTCATATTAGCGGGGGGGCGTACAATGAGCAGTTCTTC.

This chain links TRBV5-1 with TRBJ2-7; TRBD1 might be the D (5 bases). CDR3 length: 16 residues. Looked up from germline, CDR1 is SGHRS and CDR2 is YFSETQ. The germline V and J ends were trimmed by 2 bases and 0 bases, with 15 bases remaining between them. The CDR3 reads CASSLAQAANSYEQYF. As DNA, the CDR3 is TGCGCCAGCAGCTTAGCACAGGCGGCGAACTCCTACGAGCAGTACTTC.

This clone was found once. At one end, the junction sequence differs from germline, possibly due to a read error. The rearrangement joins TRBV4-2 to TRBJ1-1; D is unresolved. The CDR3 has 14 residues. Germline V gives CDR1 LGHNA, CDR2 YNFKEQ. The DNA for the CDR3 is TGTGCCAGCAGCAAAGAACAGCTGAACACTGAAGCTTTCTTT. This translates into CASSKEQLNTEAFF.

The J gene is TRBJ2-5, the V gene TRBV6-1, with 7 bases matching TRBD1. The V gene's germline CDR1 is MNHNS and CDR2 SASEGT. V shed 5 bases and J 3 bases; nucleotides not matched to a gene: 3. The CDR3 runs to 13 residues. The CDR3 DNA reads TGTGCCAGCAGTTTCGACAGGGAAGAGACCCAGTACTTC. This codes for CASSFDREETQYF.

The rearrangement links TRBV18 to TRBJ1-2; weak D call: TRBD1 (5 bases). Germline V gene data show CDR1 as KGHSH and CDR2 as LQKENI. This CDR3 has 17 residues. Trimming cost V 4 bases and J 4 bases, with 22 bases left between them. The CDR3 nucleotides read TGTGCCAGCTCACGAGGGACCGGGAGAGAAACTGCCTATGGCTACACCTTC. Translation: CASSRGTGRETAYGYTF.

V gene TRBV10-2 combines with J gene TRBJ1-6, with 8 positions matching TRBD1. V trimming: 4 bases; J trimming: 3 bases; junction bases outside the gene matches: 5. The CDR3 runs to 16 residues. Germline V lookup: CDR1 WSHSY, CDR2 SAAADI. For the CDR3, the DNA is TGCGCCAGCAGTGGGGGGACAGGAAACTATAATTCACCCCTCCACTTT. Translating it yields CASSGGTGNYNSPLHF.

The J gene is TRBJ1-1, the V gene TRBV5-1; 9 bases are shared with TRBD1. CDR1 is SGHRS and CDR2 is YFSETQ in the germline V gene. V was pared by 2 bases and J by 1 base, with 3 bases of the junction left unmatched. This CDR3 contains 15 residues. CDR3 in DNA: TGCGCCAGCAGCTTCTGGGGACAGGGGAACACTGAAGCTTTCTTT. Amino acids: CASSFWGQGNTEAFF.

The V call is TRBV30, the J call TRBJ1-2; TRBD1 might be the D (6 bases). Trimming removed 7 bases at V and 7 bases at J, with 19 bases between. The CDR3 is 13 residues long. The germline CDR1 and CDR2 sequences are GTSNPN and SVGIG (reference sequence). CDR3 sequence (DNA): TGTGCCTCCTCCCCGGGACCCAGGGGTGGCTACACCTTC. This sequence encodes CASSPGPRGGYTF.

The rearrangement joins TRBV9 to TRBJ2-3, with TRBD2 as a possible D gene (7 bases). The CDR3 sequence is 18 residues long. Trimming stripped 0 bases from V and 0 bases from J, with 17 bases between. CDR1 SGDLS and CDR2 YYNGEE come from the germline V gene. CDR3 sequence: CASSVVGGGLTSTDTQYF. The CDR3 bases are TGTGCCAGCAGCGTAGTGGGGGGGGGCCTTACTAGCACAGATACGCAGTATTTT.

The chain carries TRBV5-8 and TRBJ2-7; 11 bases match TRBD2. Looked up from germline, CDR1 is SGHTS and CDR2 is YDEGEE. Trimming took 0 bases from V and 4 from J; bases not matched to a gene: 9. This CDR3 is 17 amino acids long. The CDR3 DNA reads TGTGCCAGCAGCTTGGACCCTAGCGGGGGGCCTCAGTACGAGCAGTACTTC. Amino acids: CASSLDPSGGPQYEQYF.

This chain joins TRBV5-6 and TRBJ2-7, with 7 bases fitting TRBD2. The length of the CDR3 is 15 residues. Germline V gives CDR1 SGHDT, CDR2 YYEEEE. Unmatched junction bases numbered 8, after V lost 5 bases and J lost 0 bases. The CDR3 coding sequence is TGTGCCAGCAGAAACCTAGCGGACCCCTCCTACGAGCAGTACTTC. Its protein product is CASRNLADPSYEQYF.

The rearrangement uses TRBV7-9 and TRBJ1-6, with 8 bases identical to TRBD1. J lost 10 bases, V lost 7 bases, and 6 bases had no gene match. Germline CDR1 SEHNR, CDR2 FQNEAQ (reference sequence). This CDR3 is 13 amino acids long. For the CDR3, the DNA is TGTGCCAGCACGACAGGGGTTCAATCACCCCTCCACTTT. Amino acids: CASTTGVQSPLHF.